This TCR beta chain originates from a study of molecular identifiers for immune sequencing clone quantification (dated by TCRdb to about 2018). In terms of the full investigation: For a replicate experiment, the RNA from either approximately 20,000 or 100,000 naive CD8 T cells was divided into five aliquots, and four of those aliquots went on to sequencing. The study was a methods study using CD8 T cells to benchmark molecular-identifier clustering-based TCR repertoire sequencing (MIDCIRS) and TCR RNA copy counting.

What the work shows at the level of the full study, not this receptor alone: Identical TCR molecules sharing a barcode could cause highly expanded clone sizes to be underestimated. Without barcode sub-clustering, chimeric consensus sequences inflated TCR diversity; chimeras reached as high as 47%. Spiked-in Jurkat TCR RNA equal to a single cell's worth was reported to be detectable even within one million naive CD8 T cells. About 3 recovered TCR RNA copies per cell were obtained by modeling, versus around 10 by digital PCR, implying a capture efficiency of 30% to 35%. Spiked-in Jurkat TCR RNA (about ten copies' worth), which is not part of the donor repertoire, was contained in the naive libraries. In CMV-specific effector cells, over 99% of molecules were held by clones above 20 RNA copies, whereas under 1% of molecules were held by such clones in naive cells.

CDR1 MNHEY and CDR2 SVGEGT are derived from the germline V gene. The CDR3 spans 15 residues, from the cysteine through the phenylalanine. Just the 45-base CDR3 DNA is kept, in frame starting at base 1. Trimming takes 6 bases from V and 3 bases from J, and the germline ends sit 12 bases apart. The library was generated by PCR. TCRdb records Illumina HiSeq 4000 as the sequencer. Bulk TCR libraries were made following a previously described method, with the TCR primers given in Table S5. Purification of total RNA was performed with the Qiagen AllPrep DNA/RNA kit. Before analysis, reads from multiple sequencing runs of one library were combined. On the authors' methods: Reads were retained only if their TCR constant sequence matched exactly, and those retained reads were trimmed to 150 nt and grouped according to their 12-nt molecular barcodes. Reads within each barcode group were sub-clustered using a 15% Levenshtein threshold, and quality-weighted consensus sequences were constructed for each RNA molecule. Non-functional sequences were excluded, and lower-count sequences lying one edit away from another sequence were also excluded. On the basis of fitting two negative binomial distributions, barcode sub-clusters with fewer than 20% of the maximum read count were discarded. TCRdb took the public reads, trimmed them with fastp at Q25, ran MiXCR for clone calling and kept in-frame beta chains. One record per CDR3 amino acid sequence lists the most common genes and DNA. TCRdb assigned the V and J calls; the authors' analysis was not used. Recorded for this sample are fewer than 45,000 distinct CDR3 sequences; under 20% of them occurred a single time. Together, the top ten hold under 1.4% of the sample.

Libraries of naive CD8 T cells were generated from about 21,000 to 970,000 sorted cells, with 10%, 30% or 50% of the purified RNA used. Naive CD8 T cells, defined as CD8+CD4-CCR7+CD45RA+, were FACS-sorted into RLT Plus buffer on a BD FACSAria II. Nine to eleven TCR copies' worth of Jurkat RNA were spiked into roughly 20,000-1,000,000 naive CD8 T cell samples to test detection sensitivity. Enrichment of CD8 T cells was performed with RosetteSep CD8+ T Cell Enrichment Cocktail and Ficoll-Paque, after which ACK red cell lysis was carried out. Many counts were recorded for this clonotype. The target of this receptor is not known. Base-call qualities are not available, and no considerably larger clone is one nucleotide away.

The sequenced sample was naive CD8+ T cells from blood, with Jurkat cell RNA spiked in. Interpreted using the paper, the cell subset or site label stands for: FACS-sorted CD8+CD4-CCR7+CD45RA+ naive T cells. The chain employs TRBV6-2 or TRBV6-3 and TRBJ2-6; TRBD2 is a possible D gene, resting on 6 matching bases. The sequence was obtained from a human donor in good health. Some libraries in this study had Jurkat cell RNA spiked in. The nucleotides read TGTGCCAGCAGACATGGGACTTATGGGGCCAACGTCCTGACTTTC. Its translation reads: CASRHGTYGANVLTF.